The clone carrying this TCR beta chain was counted once. These data originate in a study of blood T cell repertoires in COVID-19. Clones were read by immunoSEQ multiplex PCR, and TCRdb kept only the in-frame ones, dropping some. The table lists about 52,000 clones, more than 70% of them singletons. This CDR3 comprises 15 residues. V was clipped by 0 bases and J by 2 bases; unmatched bases: 2. Germline V gene data show CDR1 as SEHNR and CDR2 as FQNEAQ (reference sequence). This receptor was taken from a human donor in a cohort sampled during active COVID-19. This rearrangement joins TRBV7-9 to TRBJ2-7; 9 bases are a match to TRBD1. Sequenced: peripheral blood. The CDR3: CASSLAGQGPYEQYF. The CDR3 bases are TGTGCCAGCAGCTTAGCGGGACAGGGCCCCTACGAGCAGTACTTC.